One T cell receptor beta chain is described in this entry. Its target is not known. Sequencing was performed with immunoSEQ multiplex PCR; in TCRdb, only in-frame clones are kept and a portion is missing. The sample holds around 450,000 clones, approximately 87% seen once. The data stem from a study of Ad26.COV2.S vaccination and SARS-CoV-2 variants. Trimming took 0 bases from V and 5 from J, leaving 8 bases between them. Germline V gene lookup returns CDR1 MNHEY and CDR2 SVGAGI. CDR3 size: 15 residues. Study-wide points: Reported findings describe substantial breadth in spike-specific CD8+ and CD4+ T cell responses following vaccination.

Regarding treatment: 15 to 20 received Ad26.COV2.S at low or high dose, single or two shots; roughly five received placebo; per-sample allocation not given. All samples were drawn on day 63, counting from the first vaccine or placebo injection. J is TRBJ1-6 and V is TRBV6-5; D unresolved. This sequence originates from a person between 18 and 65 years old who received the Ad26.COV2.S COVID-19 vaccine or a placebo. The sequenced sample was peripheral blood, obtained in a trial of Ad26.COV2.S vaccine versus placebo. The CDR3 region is CASSYSDNHNSPLHF. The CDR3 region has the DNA TGTGCCAGCAGTTACTCTGATAACCATAATTCACCCCTCCACTTT.